This record covers a single TCR beta chain. CDR3 length: 12 amino acids. Between the trimmed V and J ends, which lost 2 bases and 3 bases, there was a span of 5 bases. CDR1 is SGHRS and CDR2 is YFSETQ in the germline V gene. This specimen comes from a study of blood T cell repertoires in COVID-19. Libraries were prepared by immunoSEQ multiplex PCR; TCRdb keeps only in-frame clonotypes and omits some of them. This sample has 200,000 to 250,000 clones, with around 88% found just once. Participants' own reports of clinical history determined their cohort assignment. The material sequenced was PBMCs or T cells enriched from blood (not recorded which). The chain uses TRBV5-1 and TRBJ2-5, with D uncertain. This TCR derives from a woman in her 50s with acute COVID-19. The CDR3, as DNA: TGCGCCAGCAGCTTCGCAGAAGAGACCCAGTACTTC. Its protein is CASSFAEETQYF.